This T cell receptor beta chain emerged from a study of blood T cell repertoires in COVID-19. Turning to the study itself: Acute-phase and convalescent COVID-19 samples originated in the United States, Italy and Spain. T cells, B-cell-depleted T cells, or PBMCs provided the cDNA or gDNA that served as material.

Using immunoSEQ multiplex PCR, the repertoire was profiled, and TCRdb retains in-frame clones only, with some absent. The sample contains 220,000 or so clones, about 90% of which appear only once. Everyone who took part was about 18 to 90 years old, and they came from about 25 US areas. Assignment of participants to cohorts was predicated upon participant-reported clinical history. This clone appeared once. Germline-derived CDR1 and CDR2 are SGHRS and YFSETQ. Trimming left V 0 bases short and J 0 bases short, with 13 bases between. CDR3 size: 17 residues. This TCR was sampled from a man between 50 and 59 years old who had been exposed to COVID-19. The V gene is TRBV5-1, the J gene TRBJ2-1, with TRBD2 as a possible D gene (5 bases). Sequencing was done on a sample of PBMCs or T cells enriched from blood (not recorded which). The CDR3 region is CASSLAGLASSYNEQFF. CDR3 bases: TGCGCCAGCAGCTTGGCCGGGCTAGCAAGCTCCTACAATGAGCAGTTCTTC.